The next 21 T cell receptor beta chains were all read from a single sample in a study of blood T cell repertoires in COVID-19. The data were produced by immunoSEQ multiplex PCR, yet TCRdb's version contains in-frame clones alone and is incomplete. The sample yields 250,000 to 300,000 clones, roughly 80% seen once. Source material: PBMCs or T cells enriched from blood (not recorded which). These receptors were taken from a man in his forties who had been exposed to COVID-19.

The genes are TRBV11-2 and TRBJ2-3, with D perhaps matching TRBD2 (5 bases). Germline loops: CDR1 SGHAT, CDR2 FQNNGV. The CDR3 contains 15 residues. V was pared by 6 bases and J by 0 bases, with 13 bases between. CDR3 protein: CASRLGGYSTDTQYF. The DNA of the CDR3 is TGTGCCAGCAGACTGGGCGGGTACAGCACAGATACGCAGTATTTT.

The V and J genes are TRBV7-2 and TRBJ2-1, with TRBD2 matching over 10 bases. Germline assignment: CDR1 SGHTA and CDR2 FQGNSA. With 5 bases clipped from V and 3 bases from J, the junction kept 4 bases outside the gene matches. The CDR3 sequence is 15 residues long. CDR3 DNA sequence: TGTGCCAGCAGCAAGGGACTAGCGAACTACAATGAGCAGTTCTTC. Protein sequence: CASSKGLANYNEQFF.

The chain carries TRBV27 and TRBJ2-3, with 7 positions matching TRBD1. This CDR3 has 13 amino acids. Germline CDR1 reads MNHEY; CDR2 reads SMNVEV (reference sequence). The junction had 1 base not matched to a gene; V was cut back by 6 bases and J by 1 base. CDR3 sequence reads: CASRDRRTDTQYF. The CDR3 coding sequence is TGTGCCAGCAGGGACAGGCGCACAGATACGCAGTATTTT.

The chain recombines TRBV29-1 with TRBJ2-7, with 7 nucleotides matching TRBD1. V was clipped by 4 bases and J by 3 bases; unmatched bases: 3. Germline CDR1 SQVTM, CDR2 ANQGSEA. The CDR3 runs 12 residues. The CDR3 DNA reads as TGCAGCGTTGGGGACAGAATCTACGAGCAGTACTTC. It encodes CSVGDRIYEQYF.

The CDR3 spells CASRLGTQNYEQYF. In DNA form, the CDR3 reads TGTGCAAGTCGCTTAGGGACTCAGAACTACGAGCAGTACTTC. V is TRBV12-2 and J is TRBJ2-7; TRBD2 is the table's D call and was not checked against the DNA. TRBV12-2 is deemed a pseudogene. This CDR3 comprises 14 residues.

The chain uses TRBV30 and TRBJ1-1; D unclear. CDR3 length: 12 amino acids. V dropped 1 base and J dropped 7 bases, with 10 bases sitting between them. CDR1 is GTSNPN and CDR2 is SVGIG in the germline V gene (reference sequence). Written as DNA, the CDR3 is TGTGCCTGGAGTGCCCAGGCACTTGAAGCTTTCTTT. The encoded protein is CAWSAQALEAFF.

The chain joins TRBV5-6 to TRBJ1-5; 7 nucleotides align to TRBD1. The germline gives CDR1 SGHDT, CDR2 YYEEEE. Germline trimming cut 1 base from V and 3 bases from J; bases unmatched to any gene: 7. The CDR3 length is 16 residues. Written as DNA, the CDR3 is TGTGCCAGCAGCTTGAACAGGGGCTTGGTCAATCAGCCCCAGCATTTT. It codes for CASSLNRGLVNQPQHF.

V is TRBV7-3 and J is TRBJ2-1; TRBD2 aligns across 8 bases. Trimming at V came to 0 bases and at J to 4 bases, leaving 5 bases not matched to a gene. Germline values: CDR1 SGHTA, CDR2 FQGTGA. The CDR3 has 16 residues. For the CDR3, the DNA is TGTGCCAGCAGCTTAACTGGCGGGAGGACGTACAATGAGCAGTTCTTC. Protein: CASSLTGGRTYNEQFF.

This clone was counted a single time. This chain uses TRBV19 with TRBJ2-2; 8 bases fit TRBD1. Germline CDR1 reads LNHDA; CDR2 reads SQIVND (reference sequence). The CDR3 loop spans 15 amino acids. J lost 2 bases, V lost 10 bases, and 9 bases had no gene match. The chain's CDR3 is CATLSQGANTGELFF. Written as DNA, the CDR3 is TGTGCCACCCTCTCCCAGGGGGCAAACACCGGGGAGCTGTTTTTT.

The V gene is TRBV2, the J gene TRBJ2-2; possibly TRBD1 for D (6 bases). CDR1 is SNHLY, CDR2 FYNNEI, per germline. The germline V and J ends were trimmed by 7 bases and 5 bases, with 11 bases remaining between them. The CDR3 extends over 13 amino acids. The CDR3, as DNA: TGTGCCAGCAAACAGGGCGGGACCGGGGAGCTGTTTTTT. It translates to CASKQGGTGELFF.

This sequence joins TRBV6-2 or TRBV6-3 and TRBJ2-7; TRBD1 is a possible D gene (5 bases). Germline assignment: CDR1 MNHEY and CDR2 SVGEGT. CDR3 size: 13 residues. The germline V and J ends were trimmed by 5 bases and 6 bases, with 14 bases remaining between them. CDR3 nucleotide sequence: TGTGCCAGCAGTCAGAATGGACATCGCGAGCAGTACTTC. Its translation is CASSQNGHREQYF.

The chain recombines TRBV6-5 with TRBJ1-5, with D possibly TRBD1 on 6 matching bases. The CDR3 covers 13 residues. Trimming took 6 bases from V and 3 from J, leaving 9 bases between them. The germline V gene has CDR1 MNHEY and CDR2 SVGAGI. The CDR3 loop is CASSGGANQPQHF. CDR3 DNA: TGTGCCAGCAGCGGGGGGGCCAATCAGCCCCAGCATTTT.

The chain carries TRBV5-1 and TRBJ2-2; TRBD1 matches 8 bases. The CDR3 is 15 residues long. V lost 3 bases to trimming and J lost 2 bases; unmatched junction nucleotides: 3. Per the germline V gene, CDR1 is SGHRS and CDR2 is YFSETQ. The CDR3 loop is CASSSGQDNTGELFF. The CDR3 bases are TGCGCCAGCAGCTCGGGACAGGATAACACCGGGGAGCTGTTTTTT.

This chain joins TRBV30 and TRBJ1-1; no clear D. The germline V and J ends were trimmed by 1 base and 10 bases, with 10 bases remaining between them. This CDR3 is 11 amino acids long. Germline V CDR1 and CDR2: GTSNPN, SVGIG (reference sequence). DNA of the CDR3: TGTGCCTGGAGTGAACAGTCTTTAGCTTTCTTT. The encoded protein is CAWSEQSLAFF.

Remarks on this clone: The junction departs from the called germline gene at one end, perhaps through a read error. The V and J genes are TRBV27 and TRBJ2-7; the match to TRBD2 covers 7 bases. Germline-derived CDR1 and CDR2 are MNHEY and SMNVEV (reference sequence). The CDR3 spans 10 residues. CDR3: CASSPPGGDF. As DNA, the CDR3 is TGTGCCAGCAGTCCCCCGGGGGGAGATTTC.

V and J are TRBV18 and TRBJ1-5; 9 bases align to TRBD1. The germline V gene has CDR1 KGHSH and CDR2 LQKENI. V lost 3 bases, J lost 7 bases, and 7 bases stayed unmatched. This CDR3 has 15 amino acids. The CDR3 nucleotides are TGTGCCAGCTCACCGGGGACAGGGAAGGGCCAGCCCCAGCATTTT. Translating it yields CASSPGTGKGQPQHF.

The sample holds a few counts of this clone. CDR3 in amino acids: CASSSLAGGRETQYF. For the CDR3, the DNA is TGTGCCAGCAGCTCACTAGCGGGAGGTCGAGAGACCCAGTACTTC. V gene TRBV7-8 combines with J gene TRBJ2-5, with TRBD2 matching over 12 bases. The length of the CDR3 is 15 residues. The V and J ends lost 4 bases and 4 bases, in that order; junction bases with no gene match: 4. The germline V gene has CDR1 SGHVS and CDR2 FQNEAQ.

The chain employs TRBV30 and TRBJ1-4; unclear D gene. CDR3 length equals 13 residues. Germline V CDR1 and CDR2: GTSNPN, SVGIG (reference sequence). V was clipped by 5 bases and J by 2 bases, with 9 bases between them. The CDR3 DNA follows: TGTGCCTGGTCAGGTCTGACTAATGAAAAACTGTTTTTT. This encodes CAWSGLTNEKLFF. Using reference TRBV30 and TRBJ1-4 for the parts outside the CDR3, the full variable domain is SQTIHQWPATLVQPVGSPLSLECTVEGTSNPNLYWYRQAAGRGLQLLFYSVGIGQISSEVPQNLSASRPQDRQFILSSKKLLLSDSGFYLCAWSGLTNEKLFFGSGTQLSVL.

J is TRBJ1-4 and V is TRBV28; TRBD1 aligns across 9 bases. The germline CDR1 and CDR2 sequences are MDHEN and SYDVKM. The CDR3 length is 16 residues. With 7 bases clipped from V and 3 bases from J, the junction kept 9 bases outside the gene matches. CDR3 sequence (DNA): TGTGCCAGCACCCTACAGGGGGCCCGCTCTAATGAAAAACTGTTTTTT. This encodes CASTLQGARSNEKLFF.

The J gene is TRBJ2-5, the V gene TRBV29-1; D call uncertain. Deletions cut 7 bases from V and 3 bases from J, with 6 bases between. Per the germline V gene, CDR1 is SQVTM and CDR2 is ANQGSEA. This CDR3 is built from 10 residues. CDR3 nucleotides: TGCAGCGCAGCGAAAGAGACCCAGTACTTC. This gives the protein CSAAKETQYF. Looking up the rest from reference TRBV29-1 and TRBJ2-5 gives the full variable domain: SAVISQKPSRDICQRGTSLTIQCQVDSQVTMMFWYRQQPGQSLTLIATANQGSEATYESGFVIDKFPISRPNLTFSTLTVSNMSPEDSSIYLCSAAKETQYFGPGTRLLVL.

The genes are TRBV9 and TRBJ2-5, with D perhaps matching TRBD2 (6 bases). V gave up 3 bases and J gave up 9 bases, with 18 bases separating them. This CDR3 region has 14 residues. Germline V lookup: CDR1 SGDLS, CDR2 YYNGEE. The CDR3 protein is CASSEVGRLGAQYF. CDR3 DNA: TGTGCCAGCAGCGAAGTGGGGAGGCTTGGGGCCCAGTACTTC.